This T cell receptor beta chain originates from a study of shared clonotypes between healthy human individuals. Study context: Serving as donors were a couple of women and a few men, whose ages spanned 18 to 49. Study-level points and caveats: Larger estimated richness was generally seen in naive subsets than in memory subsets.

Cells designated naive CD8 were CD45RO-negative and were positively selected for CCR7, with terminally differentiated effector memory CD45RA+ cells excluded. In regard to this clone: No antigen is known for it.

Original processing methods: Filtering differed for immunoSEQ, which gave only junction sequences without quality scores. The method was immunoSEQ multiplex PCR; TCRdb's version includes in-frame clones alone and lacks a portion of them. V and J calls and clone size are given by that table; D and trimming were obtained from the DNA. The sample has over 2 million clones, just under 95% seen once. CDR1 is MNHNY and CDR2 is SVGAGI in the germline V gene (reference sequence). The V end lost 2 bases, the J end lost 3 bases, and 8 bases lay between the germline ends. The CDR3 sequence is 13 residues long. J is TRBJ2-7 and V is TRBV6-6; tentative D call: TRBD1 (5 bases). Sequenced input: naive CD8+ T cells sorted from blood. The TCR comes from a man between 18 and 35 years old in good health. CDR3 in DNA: TGTGCCAGCAGTTACACGGACAACTACGAGCAGTACTTC. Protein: CASSYTDNYEQYF.